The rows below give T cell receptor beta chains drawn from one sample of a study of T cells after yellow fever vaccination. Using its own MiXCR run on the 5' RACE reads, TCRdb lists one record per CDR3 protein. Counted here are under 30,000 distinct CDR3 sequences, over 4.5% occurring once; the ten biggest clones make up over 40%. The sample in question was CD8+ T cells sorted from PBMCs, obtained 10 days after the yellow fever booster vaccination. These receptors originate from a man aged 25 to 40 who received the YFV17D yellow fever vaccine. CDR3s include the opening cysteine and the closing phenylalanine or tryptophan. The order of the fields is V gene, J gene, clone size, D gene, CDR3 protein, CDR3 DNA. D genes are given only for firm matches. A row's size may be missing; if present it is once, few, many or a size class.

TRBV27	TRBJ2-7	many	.	CASTKNYEQYF	TGTGCCAGCACCAAAAATTACGAGCAGTACTTC
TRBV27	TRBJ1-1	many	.	CASGEGAEAFF	TGTGCCAGCGGGGAGGGGGCTGAAGCTTTCTTT
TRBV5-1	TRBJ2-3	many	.	CASSLKTKTTDTQYF	TGCGCCAGCAGCTTAAAGACTAAAACCACAGATACGCAGTATTTT
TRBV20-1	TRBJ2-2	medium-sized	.	CSARDGGETGELFF	TGCAGTGCTAGAGATGGCGGGGAAACCGGGGAGCTGTTTTTT
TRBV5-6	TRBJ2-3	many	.	CASSLEGWDPAQYF	TGTGCCAGCAGCTTGGAAGGTTGGGACCCCGCGCAGTATTTT
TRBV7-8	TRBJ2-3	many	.	CASSTIKSTDTQYF	TGTGCCAGCAGCACCATCAAGAGCACAGATACGCAGTATTTT
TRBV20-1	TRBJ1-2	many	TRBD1	CSARGDSSFGYTF	TGCAGTGCTAGAGGGGACAGCAGTTTTGGCTACACCTTC
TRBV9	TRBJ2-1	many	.	CASSGQQGQDFGDEQFF	TGTGCCAGCAGCGGACAGCAGGGCCAAGACTTCGGTGATGAGCAGTTCTTC
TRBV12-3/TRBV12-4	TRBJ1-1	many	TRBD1	CASSSLDRTGPEAFF	TGTGCCAGCAGTTCGCTTGACCGGACAGGCCCCGAGGCTTTCTTT
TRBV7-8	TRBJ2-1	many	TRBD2	CASSFLLAGSNEQFF	TGTGCCAGCAGCTTTTTACTAGCGGGATCCAATGAGCAGTTCTTC
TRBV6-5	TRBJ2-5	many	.	CATRREVLSPQETQYF	TGTGCCACACGTCGTGAGGTTCTGTCGCCCCAAGAGACCCAGTACTTC
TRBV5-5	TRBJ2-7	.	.	CARSPGLSPYEQYF	TGTGCCAGGAGCCCCGGACTGTCGCCCTACGAGCAGTACTTC
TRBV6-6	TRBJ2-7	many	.	CASGGLQYEQYF	TGTGCCAGCGGAGGCCTTCAATACGAGCAGTACTTC
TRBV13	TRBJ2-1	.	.	CASSLRAEQFF	TGTGCCAGCAGCTTAAGAGCGGAGCAGTTCTTC
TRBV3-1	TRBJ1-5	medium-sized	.	CASSQGGYSNQPQHF	TGTGCCAGCAGCCAAGGAGGGTATAGCAATCAGCCCCAGCATTTT
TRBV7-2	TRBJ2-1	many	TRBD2	CASRSSGVRNEQFF	TGTGCCAGCAGATCAAGCGGGGTCCGTAATGAGCAGTTCTTC
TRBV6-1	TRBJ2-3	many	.	CASSPERAYYTDTQYF	TGTGCCAGCAGTCCCGAAAGGGCATACTACACAGATACGCAGTATTTT
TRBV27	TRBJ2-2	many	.	CASSFGAASSGELFF	TGTGCCAGCAGTTTCGGAGCGGCTTCGTCCGGGGAGCTGTTTTTT
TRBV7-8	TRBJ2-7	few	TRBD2	CASSRLAGAVEQYF	TGTGCCAGCAGCCGACTAGCGGGAGCGGTCGAGCAGTACTTC
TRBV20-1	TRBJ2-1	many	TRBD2	CSGASGSLNEQFF	TGCAGTGGGGCTAGCGGGAGCCTCAATGAGCAGTTCTTC
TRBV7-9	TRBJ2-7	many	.	CASSTPKGPSYEQYF	TGTGCCAGCAGCACACCAAAGGGACCGAGCTACGAGCAGTACTTC
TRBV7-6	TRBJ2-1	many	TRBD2	CASSLVAGGPSEQFF	TGTGCCAGCAGCTTAGTAGCGGGAGGGCCCTCTGAGCAGTTCTTC
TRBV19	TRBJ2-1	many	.	CASSPRGHSDEQFF	TGTGCCAGTAGTCCCCGGGGGCACAGCGATGAGCAGTTCTTC
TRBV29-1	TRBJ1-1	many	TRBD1	CSVEGWGQELNTEAFF	TGCAGCGTTGAGGGTTGGGGACAGGAATTGAACACTGAAGCTTTCTTT
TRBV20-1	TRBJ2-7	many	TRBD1	CSVGQDLSYEQYF	TGCAGTGTAGGACAGGACCTCTCCTACGAGCAGTACTTC
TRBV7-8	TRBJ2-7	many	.	CASSFSGTGKAHEQYF	TGTGCCAGCAGCTTTTCCGGTACTGGCAAAGCCCACGAGCAGTACTTC
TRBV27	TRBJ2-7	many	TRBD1	CASSLSQGAYEQYF	TGTGCCAGCAGTTTGTCGCAGGGGGCCTACGAGCAGTACTTC
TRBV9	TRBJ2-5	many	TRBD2	CASSATGLVETQYF	TGTGCCAGCAGCGCCACGGGACTAGTGGAGACCCAGTACTTC
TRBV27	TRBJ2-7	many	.	CASSLIGHPSAEQYF	TGTGCCAGCAGTTTAATTGGTCACCCATCCGCCGAGCAGTACTTC
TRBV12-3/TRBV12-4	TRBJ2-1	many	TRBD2	CASSPLAGGPGNEQFF	TGTGCCAGCAGTCCACTAGCGGGAGGGCCGGGTAATGAGCAGTTCTTC
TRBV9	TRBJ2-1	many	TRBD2	CASSVGGGNEQFF	TGTGCCAGCAGCGTAGGGGGGGGCAATGAGCAGTTCTTC
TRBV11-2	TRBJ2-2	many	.	CASSFLGTDTGELFF	TGTGCCAGCAGCTTCTTGGGGACGGACACCGGGGAGCTGTTTTTT
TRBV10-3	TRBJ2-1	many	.	CAMSETNEQFF	TGTGCCATGAGCGAAACCAATGAGCAGTTCTTC
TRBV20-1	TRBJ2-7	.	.	CSARRSELYEQYF	TGCAGTGCTAGACGTTCGGAGCTTTACGAGCAGTACTTC
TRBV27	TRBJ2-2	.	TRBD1	CASTQGTTNTGELFF	TGTGCCAGCACACAGGGGACAACGAACACCGGGGAGCTGTTTTTT
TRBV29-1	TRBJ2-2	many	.	CSVEEPNTGELFF	TGCAGCGTTGAGGAACCGAACACCGGGGAGCTGTTTTTT
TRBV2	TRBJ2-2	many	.	CASRTTENTGELFF	TGTGCCAGCAGGACGACAGAAAACACCGGGGAGCTGTTTTTT
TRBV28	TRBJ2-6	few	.	CASSLPGSSGANVLTF	TGTGCCAGCAGTTTACCGGGAAGCTCTGGGGCCAACGTCCTGACTTTC
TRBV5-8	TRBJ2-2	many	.	CASSLEGPGELFF	TGTGCCAGCAGCTTGGAGGGCCCCGGGGAGCTGTTTTTT
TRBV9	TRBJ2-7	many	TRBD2	CASSVTEWGGEQYF	TGTGCCAGCAGCGTGACCGAGTGGGGGGGCGAGCAGTACTTC
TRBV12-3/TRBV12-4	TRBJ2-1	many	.	CASSPNYNEQFF	TGTGCCAGCAGTCCGAACTACAATGAGCAGTTCTTC
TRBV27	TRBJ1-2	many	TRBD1	CASSWDREGYGYTF	TGTGCCAGCAGTTGGGACAGGGAGGGTTATGGCTACACCTTC
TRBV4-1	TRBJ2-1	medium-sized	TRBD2	CASSRKTSGQLTNEQFF	TGCGCCAGCAGCCGGAAGACTAGCGGTCAGCTAACCAATGAGCAGTTCTTC
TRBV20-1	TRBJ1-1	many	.	CSARRRNTEAFF	TGCAGTGCTAGACGCAGGAACACTGAAGCTTTCTTT
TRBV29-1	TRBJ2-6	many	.	CSVATDSGANVLTF	TGCAGCGTTGCAACCGACTCTGGGGCCAACGTCCTGACTTTC